Presented here are 23 T cell receptor beta chains from one specimen sequenced in a study of blood T cell repertoires in COVID-19. Generated by immunoSEQ multiplex PCR, the TCRdb table keeps only in-frame clones and is missing some. The table shows some 48,000 clones, with 90% occurring only once. Sequenced: peripheral blood. Every receptor here comes from a man in his sixties or seventies with acute or convalescent COVID-19.

This sequence joins TRBV12-3 or TRBV12-4 and TRBJ2-3; D is unresolved. This CDR3 has 11 residues. Trimming pared 6 bases from V and 4 bases from J, leaving 5 bases between. This CDR3 is CASRVADTQYF. CDR3 DNA: TGTGCCAGCAGGGTAGCAGATACGCAGTATTTT.

The J gene is TRBJ1-5, the V gene TRBV5-8; TRBD1 is a possible D gene (5 bases). V shed 4 bases and J shed 7 bases, with 12 bases lying between them. The CDR3 covers 13 residues. Germline V gene sequence: CDR1 SGHTS, CDR2 YDEGEE. The CDR3 DNA sequence: TGTGCCAGCAGCCCCCAGGGTGGCCAGCCCCAGCATTTT. As protein: CASSPQGGQPQHF. Full variable domain (rest looked up from reference TRBV5-8 and TRBJ1-5): EAGVTQSPTHLIKTRGQQATLRCSPISGHTSVYWYQQALGLGLQFLLWYDEGEERNRGNFPPRFSGRQFPNYSSELNVNALELEDSALYLCASSPQGGQPQHFGDGTRLSIL.

The J gene is TRBJ2-2, the V gene TRBV2; the match to TRBD1 covers 9 bases. CDR1 is SNHLY and CDR2 is FYNNEI in the germline V gene. V trimming: 3 bases; J trimming: 5 bases; junction bases outside the gene matches: 4. The CDR3 contains 15 residues. The CDR3 sequence: CASSDTGGRTGELFF. The CDR3 DNA is TGTGCCAGCAGTGACACAGGGGGCCGGACCGGGGAGCTGTTTTTT.

The genes are TRBV7-9 and TRBJ1-6, with D hard to call. The V gene's germline CDR1 is SEHNR and CDR2 FQNEAQ (reference sequence). V was shortened by 1 base and J by 4 bases, with 14 bases between the two germline ends. CDR3 length: 17 amino acids. DNA for the CDR3: TGTGCCAGCAGCTTAGGGAGGGCGAGAGATTATAATTCACCCCTCCACTTT. Its translation: CASSLGRARDYNSPLHF.

This clone was seen once. This sequence joins TRBV5-1 and TRBJ1-2, with 8 nucleotides matching TRBD1. V was pared by 0 bases and J by 12 bases, with 10 bases of the junction left unmatched. The CDR3 has 14 amino acids. Germline-derived CDR1 and CDR2 are SGHRS and YFSETQ. CDR3 region: CASSLEVRGLEDTF. The CDR3 region has the DNA TGCGCCAGCAGCTTGGAGGTCAGGGGGCTGGAGGACACCTTC.

This clone was picked up a small number of times. V is TRBV25-1 and J is TRBJ2-7, with a possible D match to TRBD2 (6 bases). Trimming stripped 8 bases from V and 3 bases from J, with 17 bases between. Germline V lookup: CDR1 MGHDK, CDR2 SYGVNS. The CDR3 consists of 14 residues. The CDR3 nucleotides are TGTGCCAGCGCCCAGGCGGGACGGAGCTACGAGCAGTACTTC. It is translated as CASAQAGRSYEQYF.

The gene calls are TRBV30 and TRBJ2-7; tentatively, D is TRBD1 (6 bases). CDR1 and CDR2 from the germline V gene are GTSNPN and SVGIG (reference sequence). This CDR3 contains 13 residues. The V end was cut by 4 bases, the J end by 3 bases, with 13 bases between. The CDR3 DNA is TGTGCCTGGAAGGCAGGGGCAGGCTACGAGCAGTACTTC. Encoded protein: CAWKAGAGYEQYF.

This chain uses TRBV29-1 with TRBJ2-5; D gene unclear. Trimming pared 5 bases from V and 1 base from J, leaving 11 bases between. The length of the CDR3 is 13 residues. Germline V gene sequence: CDR1 SQVTM, CDR2 ANQGSEA. The CDR3 nucleotides read TGCAGCGTTACCGTGCAGTCCCAAGAGACCCAGTACTTC. This sequence encodes CSVTVQSQETQYF.

This chain connects TRBV5-1 to TRBJ2-3; 14 nucleotides align to TRBD2. The CDR3 is 16 amino acids. Germline V lookup: CDR1 SGHRS, CDR2 YFSETQ. The junction had 4 bases not matched to a gene; V was cut back by 3 bases and J by 4 bases. CDR3 loop: CASSSETSGGADTQYF. The CDR3, as DNA: TGCGCCAGCAGCTCCGAGACTAGCGGGGGGGCAGATACGCAGTATTTT.

This chain joins TRBV7-2 and TRBJ1-4, with D uncertain. CDR1 and CDR2 from the germline V gene are SGHTA and FQGNSA. Deletions cut 5 bases from V and 7 bases from J, with 11 bases between. CDR3 length: 13 residues. The CDR3 region is CASSPLGSEKLFF. CDR3 bases: TGTGCCAGCAGCCCACTGGGCAGTGAAAAACTGTTTTTT.

This chain connects TRBV6-2 or TRBV6-3 to TRBJ2-2, with a weak D call TRBD1 (5 bases). Trimming took off 5 bases at V and 1 base at J, with 8 bases between the two ends. Germline V gene data show CDR1 as MNHEY and CDR2 as SVGEGT. The CDR3 is 14 residues long. CDR3 sequence reads: CASSPTGNTGELFF. CDR3 sequence (DNA): TGTGCCAGCAGTCCAACAGGGAACACCGGGGAGCTGTTTTTT.

The V and J genes are TRBV2 and TRBJ1-1, with TRBD1 matching over 8 bases. Trimming cost V 8 bases and J 7 bases; bases outside gene matches: 6. Germline V lookup: CDR1 SNHLY, CDR2 FYNNEI. CDR3 size: 12 residues. The CDR3 DNA reads TGTGCCAGCGTCCCGGACAGGGATGAAGCTTTCTTT. Protein sequence: CASVPDRDEAFF.

V and J are TRBV10-3 and TRBJ1-1, with 10 bases aligning to TRBD1. V dropped 9 bases and J dropped 6; count of bases not matched to a gene: 7. The CDR3 covers 13 residues. Germline CDR1 is ENHRY and CDR2 is SYGVKD. DNA for the CDR3: TGTGCCATTTCCGGGACAGGGGTACCTGAAGCTTTCTTT. This codes for CAISGTGVPEAFF.

V is TRBV2 and J is TRBJ1-1; D might be TRBD1 (5 bases). CDR1 SNHLY and CDR2 FYNNEI come from the germline V gene. V was pared by 7 bases and J by 3 bases, with 15 bases between. This CDR3 contains 14 residues. The CDR3 region has the DNA TGTGCCAGCACCCTTAGGGGTTGGGACACTGAAGCTTTCTTT. Translated: CASTLRGWDTEAFF.

This chain links TRBV6-6 with TRBJ1-5, with 10 bases identical to TRBD1. The CDR3 is made up of 19 amino acids. The germline V gene has CDR1 MNHNY and CDR2 SVGAGI (reference sequence). After removal of 5 bases from V and 0 bases from J, the junction contained 13 bases not matched to a gene. The CDR3 DNA reads as TGTGCCAGCAGTCATAGGACAGGGGGAAGGGGGTATAGCAATCAGCCCCAGCATTTT. Residues: CASSHRTGGRGYSNQPQHF.

For the CDR3, the DNA is TGTGCCAGCAGTTTATCTGGGGGGGAATACTATGGCTACACCTTC. Translating it yields CASSLSGGEYYGYTF. The chain carries TRBV27 and TRBJ1-2; D may be TRBD1 (5 bases). V lost 0 bases to trimming and J lost 3 bases, with 11 bases between them. CDR3 length: 15 residues. CDR1 and CDR2 (germline): MNHEY, SMNVEV (reference sequence).

This clone turned up a few times. The rearrangement joins TRBV6-4 to TRBJ1-1; no firm D call. This CDR3 spans 14 amino acids. Trimming stripped 4 bases from V and 1 base from J, with 10 bases between. The germline CDR1 and CDR2 sequences are MRHNA and SNTAGT. The CDR3 region has the DNA TGTGCCAGCAGTGTACAACCGGGGAACACTGAAGCTTTCTTT. Protein: CASSVQPGNTEAFF.

The rearrangement links TRBV27 to TRBJ1-1, with D possibly matching TRBD1 (6 bases). The CDR3 sequence is 15 residues long. V shed 4 bases and J shed 2 bases, with 14 bases lying between them. Germline lookup yields CDR1 MNHEY and CDR2 SMNVEV (reference sequence). Here the CDR3 DNA reads TGTGCCAGCAGTTCCCCCACAGGGAAAAACACTGAAGCTTTCTTT. Protein sequence: CASSSPTGKNTEAFF.

This clone was seen just once. The V gene is TRBV18, the J gene TRBJ2-7; 9 positions match TRBD1. The V and J ends lost 4 bases and 4 bases, in that order; junction bases with no gene match: 5. This CDR3 contains 14 residues. Germline-derived CDR1 and CDR2 are KGHSH and LQKENI. CDR3 sequence (DNA): TGTGCCAGCTCACAGACAGGGGGGGAGTACGAGCAGTACTTC. Translated: CASSQTGGEYEQYF.

The chain couples TRBV19 to TRBJ1-1; D might be TRBD1 (6 bases). Germline CDR1 and CDR2: LNHDA and SQIVND (reference sequence). V was shortened by 5 bases and J by 1 base, with 17 bases between the two germline ends. There are 16 residues in the CDR3. CDR3 in DNA: TGTGCCAGTAGTCAACCCCACAGGGCTAGGAACACTGAAGCTTTCTTT. Protein product: CASSQPHRARNTEAFF.

V gene TRBV12-3 or TRBV12-4 combines with J gene TRBJ1-5; D remains ambiguous. V was pared by 7 bases and J by 7 bases, with 14 bases between. The CDR3 consists of 13 residues. The CDR3 sequence is CASNEDFGQPQHF. The CDR3 DNA reads as TGTGCCAGCAACGAGGACTTCGGGCAGCCCCAGCATTTT.

This chain connects TRBV10-3 to TRBJ1-1, with D unclear. The CDR3 length is 15 residues. V was shortened by 0 bases and J by 0 bases, with 8 bases between the two germline ends. Germline values: CDR1 ENHRY, CDR2 SYGVKD. The CDR3 region has the DNA TGTGCCATCAGTGAGTCAGCAGGCCTGAACACTGAAGCTTTCTTT. Amino acid sequence: CAISESAGLNTEAFF.

The rearrangement uses TRBV19 and TRBJ2-1; 9 nucleotides align to TRBD1. The CDR3 length is 19 residues. Trimming took 9 bases from V and 0 from J; bases not matched to a gene: 18. The germline V gene encodes CDR1 LNHDA and CDR2 SQIVND (reference sequence). The CDR3 DNA reads TGTGCCAGCCGACGGGACAGGGACTACCTTAGAAGCTCCTACAATGAGCAGTTCTTC. It is translated as CASRRDRDYLRSSYNEQFF.